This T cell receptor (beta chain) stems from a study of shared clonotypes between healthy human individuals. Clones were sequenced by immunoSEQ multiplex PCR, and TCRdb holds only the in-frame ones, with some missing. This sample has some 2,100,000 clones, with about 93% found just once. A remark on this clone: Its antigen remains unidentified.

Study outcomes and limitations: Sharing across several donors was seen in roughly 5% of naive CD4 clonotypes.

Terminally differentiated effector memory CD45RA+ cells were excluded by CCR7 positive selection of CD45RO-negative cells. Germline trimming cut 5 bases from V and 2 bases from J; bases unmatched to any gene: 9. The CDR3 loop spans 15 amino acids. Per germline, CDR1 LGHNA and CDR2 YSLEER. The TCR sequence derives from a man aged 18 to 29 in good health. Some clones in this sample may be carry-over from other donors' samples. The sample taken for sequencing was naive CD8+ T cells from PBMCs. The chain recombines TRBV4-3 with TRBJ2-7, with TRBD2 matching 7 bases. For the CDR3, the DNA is TGCGCCAGCAGCTCCGAGGCGGGAGAGGCCTACGAGCAGTACTTC. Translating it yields CASSSEAGEAYEQYF.